The 23 T cell receptor beta chains below come from one sample, sequenced in a study of OX40 agonist ivuxolimab in advanced cancers. This table comes from immunoSEQ multiplex PCR, and its TCRdb copy is limited to in-frame clones, with some not included. Of tens of thousands of clones detected, about nine tenths appear once; the ten largest clones hold 0.3% to 0.4%. Specimen: CD4+ or CD8+ T cells sorted from blood, collected in a trial of the OX40 agonist ivuxolimab. The receptor source for this set is an adult with an advanced solid tumor such as melanoma, head and neck, liver or kidney cancer.

This chain connects TRBV28 to TRBJ1-1; possibly TRBD1 for D (5 bases). V dropped 7 bases and J dropped 1 base, with 13 bases sitting between them. CDR1 and CDR2 (germline): MDHEN, SYDVKM. The CDR3 has 14 amino acids. The CDR3 DNA reads TGTGCCAGCATAGCCGGGGGAAAGAACACTGAAGCTTTCTTT. Translating gives CASIAGGKNTEAFF.

This rearrangement joins TRBV6-1 to TRBJ1-3; a possible D gene is TRBD1 (5 bases). V was clipped by 3 bases and J by 4 bases, with 10 bases between them. The CDR3 loop spans 14 amino acids. The V gene's germline CDR1 is MNHNS and CDR2 SASEGT. As DNA, the CDR3 is TGTGCCAGCAGTGATTGGACACGGGGAAACACCATATATTTT. This codes for CASSDWTRGNTIYF.

The DNA for the CDR3 is TGTGCCATCGAGAGGGGGGTCTCCTACGAGCAGTACTTC. Its protein is CAIERGVSYEQYF. The gene calls are TRBV7-9 and TRBJ2-7; D may correspond to TRBD1 or TRBD2 (6 bases each). The V gene lost 10 bases and the J gene lost 0 bases, with 13 bases spanning the gap. The CDR3 consists of 13 residues. The V gene's germline CDR1 is SEHNR and CDR2 FQNEAQ (reference sequence).

The chain combines TRBV9 with TRBJ2-7; the match to TRBD1 covers 7 bases. V shed 0 bases and J 3 bases; nucleotides not matched to a gene: 6. CDR3 length: 15 amino acids. Germline values: CDR1 SGDLS, CDR2 YYNGEE. DNA of the CDR3: TGTGCCAGCAGCGTAGGGACAGGATATCTCTACGAGCAGTACTTC. It codes for CASSVGTGYLYEQYF.

The V call is TRBV27, the J call TRBJ1-3, with a weak D call TRBD1 (5 bases). This CDR3 is 12 amino acids long. Germline V gene sequence: CDR1 MNHEY, CDR2 SMNVEV (reference sequence). Trimming stripped 7 bases from V and 16 bases from J, with 20 bases between. The CDR3, as DNA: TGTGCCAGCACAGACCAGGGTCGTGTTTGGTATTTT. Its translation: CASTDQGRVWYF.

The gene calls are TRBV28 and TRBJ2-1, with 9 nucleotides matching TRBD2. Trimming removed 2 bases from V and 6 bases from J; junction bases left unmatched: 8. CDR1 and CDR2 (germline): MDHEN, SYDVKM. This CDR3 has 16 amino acids. The CDR3 sequence is CASSLRVNSGGNEQFF. CDR3 nucleotides: TGTGCCAGCAGTTTACGGGTAAATAGCGGGGGCAATGAGCAGTTCTTC.

In DNA, the CDR3 is TGTGCCAGCAGTTTTCTTTCACCCCTCCACTTT. Protein: CASSFLSPLHF. The J gene is TRBJ1-6, the V gene TRBV28; D not certain. The CDR3 runs 11 residues. Germline V gene sequence: CDR1 MDHEN, CDR2 SYDVKM. The V end lost 3 bases, the J end lost 9 bases, and 3 bases lay between the germline ends.

This sequence joins TRBV5-1 and TRBJ2-2; 11 bases agree with TRBD1. J was trimmed by 7 bases and V by 3 bases; bases with no gene match: 5. This CDR3 region has 15 residues. Per the germline V gene, CDR1 is SGHRS and CDR2 is YFSETQ. The CDR3 nucleotides read TGCGCCAGCAGCTCTGGACAGGGGGCGCGCGGGGAGCTGTTTTTT. Amino acid sequence: CASSSGQGARGELFF.

V gene TRBV5-5 combines with J gene TRBJ1-4, with D uncertain. This CDR3 comprises 13 residues. Germline CDR1 reads SGHKS; CDR2 reads YYEKEE (reference sequence). The V gene lost 1 base and the J gene lost 7 bases, with 8 bases spanning the gap. The CDR3 DNA is TGTGCCAGCAGCTTGTGGTTTAGTGAAAAACTGTTTTTT. Its translation: CASSLWFSEKLFF.

The rearrangement joins TRBV30 to TRBJ2-1; 7 bases are shared with TRBD2. The CDR3 contains 16 residues. Germline CDR1 is GTSNPN and CDR2 is SVGIG (reference sequence). Losses at the gene ends were 5 bases for V and 0 bases for J; bases not matched to a gene: 10. CDR3 residues: CAWDPSAGVSYNEQFF. CDR3 coding DNA: TGTGCCTGGGACCCCTCGGCGGGAGTCTCCTACAATGAGCAGTTCTTC. The full variable domain, completed using reference TRBV30 and TRBJ2-1, is SQTIHQWPATLVQPVGSPLSLECTVEGTSNPNLYWYRQAAGRGLQLLFYSVGIGQISSEVPQNLSASRPQDRQFILSSKKLLLSDSGFYLCAWDPSAGVSYNEQFFGPGTRLTVL.

V and J are TRBV5-6 and TRBJ2-7; a possible D gene is TRBD2 (7 bases). This CDR3 has 15 residues. Trimming shortened V by 4 bases and J by 6 bases, and 20 bases separated the two germline ends. CDR1 and CDR2 (germline): SGHDT, YYEEEE. CDR3 in DNA: TGTGCCAGCAGCCCGGTCGGGGGGACATGGCGCGAGCAGTACTTC. Its translation: CASSPVGGTWREQYF.

As for this clone: Mismatch with germline at one junction end may stem from a read error. The chain is built from TRBV7-2 and TRBJ1-1; D not resolved. Germline CDR1 and CDR2: SGHTA and FQGNSA. CDR3 length equals 15 residues. As DNA, the CDR3 is TGTGCCAGCAGCTCACAGCCGAATATGAACGCTGAAGCTTTCTTT. It translates to CASSSQPNMNAEAFF. Based on the CDR3 plus reference TRBV7-2 and TRBJ1-1, the full variable domain is GAGVSQSPSNKVTEKGKDVELRCDPISGHTALYWYRQSLGQGLEFLIYFQGNSAPDKSGLPSDRFSAERTGGSVSTLTIQRTQQEDSAVYLCASSSQPNMNAEAFFGQGTRLTVV.

This rearrangement joins TRBV10-3 to TRBJ2-5, with 14 bases matching TRBD2. The CDR3 is 17 residues long. Germline V lookup: CDR1 ENHRY, CDR2 SYGVKD. The J segment lost 5 bases and the V segment lost 4 bases, leaving 9 bases of the junction unmatched. The CDR3 loop reads CAISGRLAGGEGETQYF. The DNA of the CDR3 is TGTGCCATCAGTGGTAGACTAGCGGGAGGGGAGGGGGAGACCCAGTACTTC.

The chain links TRBV5-5 to TRBJ1-4; maybe TRBD1 (5 bases). Germline CDR1 and CDR2: SGHKS and YYEKEE (reference sequence). This CDR3 region has 15 residues. The V end lost 0 bases, the J end lost 5 bases, and 11 bases lay between the germline ends. The DNA for the CDR3 is TGTGCCAGCAGCTTGGGGGGCAGGGTAAATGAAAAACTGTTTTTT. Translation gives CASSLGGRVNEKLFF.

The CDR3: CAWRRLASGINEQFF. In nucleotides, the CDR3 is TGTGCCTGGAGGCGACTTGCTAGCGGGATTAATGAGCAGTTCTTC. This rearrangement joins TRBV30 to TRBJ2-1; the match to TRBD2 covers 9 bases. Per germline, CDR1 GTSNPN and CDR2 SVGIG (reference sequence). Trimming cost V 3 bases and J 7 bases; bases outside gene matches: 10. The length of the CDR3 is 15 residues.

This chain links TRBV30 with TRBJ2-1; 8 bases match TRBD2. The V segment lost 3 bases and the J segment 4 bases; nucleotides outside the gene matches: 5. This CDR3 comprises 14 residues. Germline V CDR1 and CDR2: GTSNPN, SVGIG (reference sequence). CDR3 region: CAWSSGSGYNEQFF. For the CDR3, the DNA is TGTGCCTGGAGCAGCGGGAGCGGTTACAATGAGCAGTTCTTC.

V usage is TRBV5-1 and J usage is TRBJ1-3, with a tentative D call TRBD1 (5 bases). Per the germline V gene, CDR1 is SGHRS and CDR2 is YFSETQ. There are 16 residues in the CDR3. V lost 3 bases, J lost 2 bases, and 15 bases lay in between. This CDR3 is CASSYNWGETGNTIYF. In nucleotides, the CDR3 is TGCGCCAGCAGCTACAATTGGGGGGAGACTGGAAACACCATATATTTT.

V gene TRBV19 combines with J gene TRBJ2-5; the D is unclear. The CDR3 spans 12 residues. Between the trimmed V and J ends, which lost 0 bases and 5 bases, there was a span of 4 bases. Germline V gene lookup returns CDR1 LNHDA and CDR2 SQIVND (reference sequence). The CDR3 protein is CASSIERETQYF. The DNA of the CDR3 is TGTGCCAGTAGTATAGAAAGGGAGACCCAGTACTTC.

This chain joins TRBV28 and TRBJ1-5, with unresolved D. The germline CDR1 and CDR2 sequences are MDHEN and SYDVKM. The V and J ends lost 3 bases and 4 bases respectively, with 19 bases between them. This CDR3 contains 17 residues. The CDR3 spells CASSFLGLATGNQPQHF. The CDR3 bases are TGTGCCAGCAGTTTTCTTGGCTTAGCAACCGGGAATCAGCCCCAGCATTTT.

This clone was detected once. The V and J genes are TRBV5-1 and TRBJ2-2; D uncertain. This CDR3 spans 14 amino acids. Looked up from germline, CDR1 is SGHRS and CDR2 is YFSETQ. V dropped 0 bases and J dropped 7 bases, with 10 bases sitting between them. DNA for the CDR3: TGCGCCAGCAGCTTGGGCAACGTGGGCGGGGAGCTGTTTTTT. Its protein product is CASSLGNVGGELFF.

V gene TRBV28 combines with J gene TRBJ1-1, with 8 bases fitting TRBD1. The CDR3 is 14 amino acids. Germline CDR1 reads MDHEN; CDR2 reads SYDVKM. V lost 5 bases and J lost 11; bases outside the gene matches: 13. CDR3 region: CASSPFGQGLGAFF. CDR3 DNA sequence: TGTGCCAGCAGTCCATTCGGACAGGGCCTGGGGGCTTTCTTT.

The rearrangement joins TRBV7-2 to TRBJ2-3; the match to TRBD2 covers 8 bases. CDR1 SGHTA and CDR2 FQGNSA come from the germline V gene. V was pared by 2 bases and J by 0 bases, with 4 bases of the junction left unmatched. CDR3 length: 16 amino acids. The CDR3 DNA reads as TGTGCCAGCAGCTTAATGGCTAGCGGGAGCACAGATACGCAGTATTTT. It translates to CASSLMASGSTDTQYF.

The chain links TRBV6-1 to TRBJ2-3, with D possibly matching TRBD2 (6 bases). The CDR3 length is 11 residues. Trimming shortened V by 8 bases and J by 6 bases, and 9 bases separated the two germline ends. Germline V gene lookup returns CDR1 MNHNS and CDR2 SASEGT. CDR3: CASGEADTQYF. CDR3 nucleotide sequence: TGTGCCAGCGGGGAGGCGGATACGCAGTATTTT.